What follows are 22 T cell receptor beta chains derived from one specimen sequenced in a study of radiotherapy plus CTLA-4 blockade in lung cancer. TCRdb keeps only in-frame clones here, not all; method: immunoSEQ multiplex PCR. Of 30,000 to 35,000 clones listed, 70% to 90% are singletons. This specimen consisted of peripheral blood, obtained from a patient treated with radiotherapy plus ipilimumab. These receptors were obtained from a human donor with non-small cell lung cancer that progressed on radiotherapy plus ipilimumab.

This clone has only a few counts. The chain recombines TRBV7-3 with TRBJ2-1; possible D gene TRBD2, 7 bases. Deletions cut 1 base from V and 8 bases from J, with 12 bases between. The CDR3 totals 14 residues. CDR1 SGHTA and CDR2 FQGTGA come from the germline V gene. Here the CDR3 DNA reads TGTGCCAGCAGCTTAAGACGAGGGGGGGATGAGCAGTTCTTC. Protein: CASSLRRGGDEQFF.

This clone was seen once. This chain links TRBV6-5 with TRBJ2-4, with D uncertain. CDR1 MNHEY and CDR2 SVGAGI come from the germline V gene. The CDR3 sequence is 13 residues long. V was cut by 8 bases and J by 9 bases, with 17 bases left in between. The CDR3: CASSGAPNFIQYF. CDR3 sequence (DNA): TGTGCCAGCTCCGGAGCCCCTAATTTCATTCAGTACTTC.

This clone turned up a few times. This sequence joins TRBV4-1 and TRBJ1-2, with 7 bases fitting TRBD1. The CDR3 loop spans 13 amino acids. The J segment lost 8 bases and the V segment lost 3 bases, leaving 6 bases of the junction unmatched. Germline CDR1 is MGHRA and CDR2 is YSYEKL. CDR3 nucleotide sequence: TGCGCCAGCAGCCATGACAGGGTTCGCGGCTACACCTTC. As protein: CASSHDRVRGYTF.

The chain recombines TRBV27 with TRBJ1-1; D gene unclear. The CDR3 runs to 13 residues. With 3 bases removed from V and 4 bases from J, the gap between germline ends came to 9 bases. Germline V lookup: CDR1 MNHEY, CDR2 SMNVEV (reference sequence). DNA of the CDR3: TGTGCCAGCAGTTTTCGGTTTAGCACTGAAGCTTTCTTT. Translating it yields CASSFRFSTEAFF.

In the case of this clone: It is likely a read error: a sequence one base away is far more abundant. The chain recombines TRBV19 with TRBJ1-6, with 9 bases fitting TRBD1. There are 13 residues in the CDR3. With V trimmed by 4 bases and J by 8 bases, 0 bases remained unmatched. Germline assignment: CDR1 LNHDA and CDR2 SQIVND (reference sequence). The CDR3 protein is CASSRTGDSPLHF. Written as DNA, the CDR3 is TGTGCCAGTAGTAGGACAGGGGATTCACCCCTCCACTTT. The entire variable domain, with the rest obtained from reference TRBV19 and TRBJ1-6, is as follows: DGGITQSPKYLFRKEGQNVTLSCEQNLNHDAMYWYRQDPGQGLRLIYYSQIVNDFQKGDIAEGYSVSREKKESFPLTVTSAQKNPTAFYLCASSRTGDSPLHFGNGTRLTVT.

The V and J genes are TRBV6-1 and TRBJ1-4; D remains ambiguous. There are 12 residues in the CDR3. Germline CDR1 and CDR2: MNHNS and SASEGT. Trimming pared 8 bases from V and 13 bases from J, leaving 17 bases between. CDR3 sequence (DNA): TGTGCCAGCCACGAGGCCAACAACCGACTGTTTTTT. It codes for CASHEANNRLFF.

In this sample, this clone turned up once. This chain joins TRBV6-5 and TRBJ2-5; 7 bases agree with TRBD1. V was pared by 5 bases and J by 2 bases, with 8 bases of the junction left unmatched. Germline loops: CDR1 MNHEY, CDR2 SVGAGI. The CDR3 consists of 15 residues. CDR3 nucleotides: TGTGCCAGCAGTCCGGGCCCGGGACAGCAAGAGACCCAGTACTTC. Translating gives CASSPGPGQQETQYF.

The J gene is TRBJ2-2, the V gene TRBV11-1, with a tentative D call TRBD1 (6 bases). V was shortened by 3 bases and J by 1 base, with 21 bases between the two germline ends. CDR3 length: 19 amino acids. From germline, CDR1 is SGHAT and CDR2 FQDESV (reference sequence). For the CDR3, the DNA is TGTGCCAGCAGCTTGGCCGGAACAGGGTTACCAGGGAACACCGGGGAGCTGTTTTTT. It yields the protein CASSLAGTGLPGNTGELFF.

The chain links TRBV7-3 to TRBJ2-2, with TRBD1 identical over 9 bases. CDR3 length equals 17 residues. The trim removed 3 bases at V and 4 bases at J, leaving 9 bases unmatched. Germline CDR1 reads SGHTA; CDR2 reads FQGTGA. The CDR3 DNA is TGTGCCAGCAGCTTCACTGGATTGGGACAGGGCACCGGGGAGCTGTTTTTT. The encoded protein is CASSFTGLGQGTGELFF.

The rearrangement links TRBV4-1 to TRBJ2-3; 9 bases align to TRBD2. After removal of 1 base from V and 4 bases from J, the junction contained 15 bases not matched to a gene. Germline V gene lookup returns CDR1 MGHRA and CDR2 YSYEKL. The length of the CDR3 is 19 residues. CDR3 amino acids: CASSQAPPGAGGPADTQYF. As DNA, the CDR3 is TGCGCCAGCAGCCAAGCTCCTCCGGGAGCGGGGGGCCCCGCAGATACGCAGTATTTT.

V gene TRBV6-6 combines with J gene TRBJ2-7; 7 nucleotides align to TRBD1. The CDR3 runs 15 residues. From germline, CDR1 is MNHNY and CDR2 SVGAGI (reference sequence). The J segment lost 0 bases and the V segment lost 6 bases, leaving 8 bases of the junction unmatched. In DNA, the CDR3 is TGTGCCAGCAGGGGACAGAACTACGACTCCTACGAGCAGTACTTC. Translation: CASRGQNYDSYEQYF.

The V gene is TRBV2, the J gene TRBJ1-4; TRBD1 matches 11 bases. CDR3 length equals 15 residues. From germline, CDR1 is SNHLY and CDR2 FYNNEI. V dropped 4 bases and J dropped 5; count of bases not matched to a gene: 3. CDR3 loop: CASSGRDRGNEKLFF. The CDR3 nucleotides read TGTGCCAGCAGTGGCCGGGACAGGGGGAATGAAAAACTGTTTTTT.

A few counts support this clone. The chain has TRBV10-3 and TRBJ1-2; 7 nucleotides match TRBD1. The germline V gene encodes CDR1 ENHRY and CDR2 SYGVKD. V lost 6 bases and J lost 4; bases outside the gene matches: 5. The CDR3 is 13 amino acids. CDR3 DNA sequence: TGTGCCATCAGCTCCAGGGGGGCCTATGGCTACACCTTC. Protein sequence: CAISSRGAYGYTF.

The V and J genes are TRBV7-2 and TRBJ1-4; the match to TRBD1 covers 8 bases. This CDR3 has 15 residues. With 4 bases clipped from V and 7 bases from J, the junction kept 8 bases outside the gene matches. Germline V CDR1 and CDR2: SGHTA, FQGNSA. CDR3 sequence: CASSSSQGAVEKLFF. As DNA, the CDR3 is TGTGCCAGCAGCTCTTCTCAGGGGGCAGTTGAAAAACTGTTTTTT.

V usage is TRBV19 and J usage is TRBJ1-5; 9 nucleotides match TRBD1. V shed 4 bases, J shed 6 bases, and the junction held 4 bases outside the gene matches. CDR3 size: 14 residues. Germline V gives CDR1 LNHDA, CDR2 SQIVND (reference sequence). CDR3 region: CASSTGTGSQPQHF. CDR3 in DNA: TGTGCCAGTAGTACCGGGACAGGGAGTCAGCCCCAGCATTTT. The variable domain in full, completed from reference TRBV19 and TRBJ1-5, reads DGGITQSPKYLFRKEGQNVTLSCEQNLNHDAMYWYRQDPGQGLRLIYYSQIVNDFQKGDIAEGYSVSREKKESFPLTVTSAQKNPTAFYLCASSTGTGSQPQHFGDGTRLSIL.

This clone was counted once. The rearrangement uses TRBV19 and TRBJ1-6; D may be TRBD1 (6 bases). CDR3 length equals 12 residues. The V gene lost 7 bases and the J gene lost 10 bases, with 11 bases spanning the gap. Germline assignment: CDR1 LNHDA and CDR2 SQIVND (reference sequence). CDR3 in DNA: TGTGCCAGTACGCAGGGGACCTCACCCCTCCACTTT. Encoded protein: CASTQGTSPLHF. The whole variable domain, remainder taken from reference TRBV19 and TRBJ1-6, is DGGITQSPKYLFRKEGQNVTLSCEQNLNHDAMYWYRQDPGQGLRLIYYSQIVNDFQKGDIAEGYSVSREKKESFPLTVTSAQKNPTAFYLCASTQGTSPLHFGNGTRLTVT.

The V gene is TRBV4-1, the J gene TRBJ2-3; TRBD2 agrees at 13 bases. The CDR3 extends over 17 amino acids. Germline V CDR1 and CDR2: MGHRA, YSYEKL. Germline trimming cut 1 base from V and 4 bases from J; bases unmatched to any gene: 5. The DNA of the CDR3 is TGCGCCAGCAGCCAAGGGACTAGCGGGGGAGGGGCAGATACGCAGTATTTT. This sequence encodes CASSQGTSGGGADTQYF.

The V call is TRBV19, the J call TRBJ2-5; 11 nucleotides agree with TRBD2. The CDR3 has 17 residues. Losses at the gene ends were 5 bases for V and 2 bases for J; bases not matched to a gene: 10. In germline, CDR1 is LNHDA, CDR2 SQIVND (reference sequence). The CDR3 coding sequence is TGTGCCAGTAGTCCGGGACTAGCGGCCCCGTGGCAAGAGACCCAGTACTTC. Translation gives CASSPGLAAPWQETQYF. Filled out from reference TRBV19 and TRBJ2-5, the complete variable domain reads DGGITQSPKYLFRKEGQNVTLSCEQNLNHDAMYWYRQDPGQGLRLIYYSQIVNDFQKGDIAEGYSVSREKKESFPLTVTSAQKNPTAFYLCASSPGLAAPWQETQYFGPGTRLLVL.

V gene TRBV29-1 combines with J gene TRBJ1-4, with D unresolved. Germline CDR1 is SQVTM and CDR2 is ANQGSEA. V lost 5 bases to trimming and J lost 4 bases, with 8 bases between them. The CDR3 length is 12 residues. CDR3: CSVSGVNEKLFF. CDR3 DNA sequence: TGCAGCGTTTCCGGGGTTAATGAAAAACTGTTTTTT.

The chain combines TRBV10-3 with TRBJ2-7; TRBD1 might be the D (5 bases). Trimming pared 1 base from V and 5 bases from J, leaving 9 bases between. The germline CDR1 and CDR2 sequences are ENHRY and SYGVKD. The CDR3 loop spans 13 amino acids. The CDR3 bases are TGTGCCATCAGTGAGTGGCAGGGCCACGAGCAGTACTTC. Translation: CAISEWQGHEQYF.

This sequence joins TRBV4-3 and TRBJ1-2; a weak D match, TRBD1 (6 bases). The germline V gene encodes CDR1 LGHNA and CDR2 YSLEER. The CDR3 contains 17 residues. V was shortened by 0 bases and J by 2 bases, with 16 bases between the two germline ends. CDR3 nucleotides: TGCGCCAGCAGCCAAGACCCCTCCCAGGGGACCAACTATGGCTACACCTTC. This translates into CASSQDPSQGTNYGYTF.

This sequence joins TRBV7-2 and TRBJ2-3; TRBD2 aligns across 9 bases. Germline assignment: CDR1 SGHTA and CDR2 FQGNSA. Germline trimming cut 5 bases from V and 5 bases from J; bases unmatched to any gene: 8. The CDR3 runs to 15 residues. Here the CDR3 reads CASSARGGAGDTQYF. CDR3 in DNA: TGTGCCAGCAGCGCGCGCGGGGGGGCTGGAGATACGCAGTATTTT. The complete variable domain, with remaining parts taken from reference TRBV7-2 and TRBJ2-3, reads GAGVSQSPSNKVTEKGKDVELRCDPISGHTALYWYRQSLGQGLEFLIYFQGNSAPDKSGLPSDRFSAERTGGSVSTLTIQRTQQEDSAVYLCASSARGGAGDTQYFGPGTRLTVL.